What follows is one T cell receptor (beta chain) and its context. It has no known antigen specificity. The sample holds no much larger clone one base away, and base qualities are not on file. Library method: RACE. TCRdb lists the instrument as NextSeq 500. During library preparation, unique molecular identifiers were attached to individual cDNA molecules so that TCRs could be counted quantitatively and reproducibly. Both TCR alpha and TCR beta chains were sequenced from each blood RNA sample. The original methods were these. The median number of TCRs per sample was approximately 93,000, ranging from roughly 23,224 to 690,600. V, J and CDR3 annotation of the TCR reads was carried out using the Decombinator software suite. Every sample was subsampled to the same number of TCRs (28,000) for the PS versus PT1 abundance plots. TCRs were defined as expanded if absent before sensitization and observed at least eight times at the 2-week time point. Using fastp at Q25 and MiXCR, TCRdb reprocessed the public reads and kept productive beta chains. Entries that share a CDR3 protein sequence are merged under the most common genes and DNA. TCRdb, rather than the study authors, made the V and J calls. In this sample the table shows about 89,000 distinct CDR3 sequences, roughly 13% of which occur a single time. Of the sample, about 5.7% is held by the ten largest clones.

Measured from the cysteine to the phenylalanine, the CDR3 is 17 residues long. The sequence is cut down to CDR3 DNA, 51 bases in frame from base 1. Trimming takes 1 base from V and 6 bases from J, and the germline ends sit 19 bases apart. CDR1 and CDR2 (MDHEN, SYDVKM) derive from the germline V gene. The data derive from a study of human T cells and chemical hapten exposure (dated by TCRdb to the early 2020s). General notes on the study: For sensitization, 2% DPC in acetone was applied to a roughly 2 cm by roughly 2 cm area of upper inner arm skin. Weekly therapeutic DPC doses were additionally applied to the scalp of patients throughout the approximately 25-week study period. Patch testing was performed on the upper back with Finn chambers containing 0.01% DPC, and the patch tests were scored after 6 days according to International Contact Dermatitis Research Group standards. The mostly female patient cohort included alopecia areata with under or over 50% scalp involvement, alopecia totalis and alopecia universalis. Libraries were pooled for sequencing, and per-sample TCR yields varied mainly because of small differences in library volumes within the pool. This study followed changes in the peripheral blood TCR repertoire in vivo during primary and secondary sensitization of alopecia patients to the hapten diphenylcyclopropenone (DPC). Blood was sampled from patients pre-sensitization (week 0) and at 2, 6 and about 24 weeks after DPC sensitization. Blood for TCR sequencing was provided by twenty-nine alopecia patients at one to four time points (pre-sensitization, 2, 6 and 24 weeks).

The sample's time point label, in plain terms: patch test 3, about 24 weeks after DPC sensitization. The meaning of the sample's treatment or condition label: therapeutic diphenylcyclopropenone sensitization with weekly scalp DPC. Blood at each patch-test visit was drawn before the patch test was applied. Patients were considered eligible if aged 18 to 70, diagnosed with alopecia and deemed suitable for DPC therapy, and patients were excluded if pregnant. Total RNA was extracted from unfractionated whole blood that had been collected in Tempus Blood RNA tubes. Beyond this particular receptor, the publication reports: Because every patient had alopecia, a presumed autoimmune disease, the patients' immune response might differ from that of healthy individuals. Patch test score was positively correlated with the number of PT1 expanded TCRs, with significance at thresholds 8, 16 and 32 but not at 4. Significantly more large CDR3 similarity clusters were formed by expanded TCRs than by pre-sensitization or healthy control sets, consistent with antigen-driven responses. No change with DPC sensitization was found in the number of TCRs above 1 in 1000 frequency, and no evidence of global repertoire structure alterations was found. Repeated subsampling changed both the strength of the expansion versus patch-test correlation and the threshold at which the correlation became significant.

The sample consisted of whole blood, taken in connection with sensitization to the hapten diphenylcyclopropenone (DPC). The receptor chain draws on TRBV28 and TRBJ2-1; matching of 7 bases hints at TRBD2 as the D gene. The origin of this receptor is a woman aged 45-65 years with alopecia areata. Some clones in this sample may be carry-over from other donors' samples. The base sequence is TGTGCCAGCAGTTTATTGGCGGCTGGGGGAGGGGGCAATGAGCAGTTCTTC. Protein translation: CASSLLAAGGGGNEQFF.